What follows describes a single TCR beta chain. The sample comes from a study of cytomegalovirus exposure and HLA in healthy donors. Primers for the PCR totalled 60 Vbeta and 13 Jbeta. This table comes from immunoSEQ multiplex PCR, and its TCRdb copy is limited to in-frame clones, with some not included. This table has 100,000 to 150,000 clones, about 79% appearing once. The ends were cut back, 7 bases at V and 8 bases at J, with 9 bases in the middle. The CDR3 length is 10 residues. Germline lookup yields CDR1 SQVTM and CDR2 ANQGSEA. The sequence derives from a female donor in good health and CMV-seropositive. Sequencing was performed on PBMCs. The chain carries TRBV29-1 and TRBJ2-1; no definite D call. CDR3 sequence: CSAEMYEQFF. For the CDR3, the DNA is TGCAGCGCCGAGATGTATGAGCAGTTCTTC.